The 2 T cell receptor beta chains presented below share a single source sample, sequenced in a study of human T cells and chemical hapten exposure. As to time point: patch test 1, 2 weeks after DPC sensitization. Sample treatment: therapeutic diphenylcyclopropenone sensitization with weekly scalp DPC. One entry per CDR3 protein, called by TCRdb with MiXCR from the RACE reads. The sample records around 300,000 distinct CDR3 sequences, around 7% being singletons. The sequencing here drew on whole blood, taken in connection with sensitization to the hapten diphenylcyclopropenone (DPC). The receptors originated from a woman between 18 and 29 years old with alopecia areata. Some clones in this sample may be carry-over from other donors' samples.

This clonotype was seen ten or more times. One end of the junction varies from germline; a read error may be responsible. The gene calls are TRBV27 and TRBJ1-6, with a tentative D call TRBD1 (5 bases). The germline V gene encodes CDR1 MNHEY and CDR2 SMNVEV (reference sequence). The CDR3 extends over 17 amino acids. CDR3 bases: TGTGCCAGCAGTCTATCGACAGCCCTTAAGGGGAATTCACCCCTCCACTTT. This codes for CASSLSTALKGNSPLHF.

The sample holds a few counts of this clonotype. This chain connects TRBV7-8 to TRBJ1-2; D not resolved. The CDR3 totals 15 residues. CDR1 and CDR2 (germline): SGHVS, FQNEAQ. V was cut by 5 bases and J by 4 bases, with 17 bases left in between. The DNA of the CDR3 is TGTGCCAGCAGCCAGCTAATTGGTCGTGGCTATGGCTACACCTTC. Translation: CASSQLIGRGYGYTF.